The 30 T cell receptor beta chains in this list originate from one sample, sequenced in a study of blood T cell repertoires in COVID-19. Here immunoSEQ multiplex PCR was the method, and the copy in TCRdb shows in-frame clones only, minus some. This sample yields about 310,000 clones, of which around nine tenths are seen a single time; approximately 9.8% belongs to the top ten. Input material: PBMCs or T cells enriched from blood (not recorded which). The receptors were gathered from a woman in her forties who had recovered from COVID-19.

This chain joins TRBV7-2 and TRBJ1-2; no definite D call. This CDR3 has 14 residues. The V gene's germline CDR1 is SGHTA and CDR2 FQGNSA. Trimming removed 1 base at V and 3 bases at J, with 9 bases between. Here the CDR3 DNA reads TGTGCCAGCAGCTTAGGAGGATGGTACTATGGCTACACCTTC. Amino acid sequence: CASSLGGWYYGYTF.

CDR3 residues: CASSPTGVNGQPQHF. For the CDR3, the DNA is TGTGCCAGCTCACCTACAGGGGTGAATGGTCAGCCCCAGCATTTT. The rearrangement links TRBV18 to TRBJ1-5, with TRBD1 matching 7 bases. The germline gives CDR1 KGHSH, CDR2 LQKENI. J gave up 6 bases and V 3 bases, and 8 bases lay outside the gene matches. This CDR3 has 15 residues.

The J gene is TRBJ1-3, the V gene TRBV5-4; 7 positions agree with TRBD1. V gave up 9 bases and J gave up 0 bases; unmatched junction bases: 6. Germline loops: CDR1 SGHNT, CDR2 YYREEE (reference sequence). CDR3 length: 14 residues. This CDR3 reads CAIGGSNSGNTIYF. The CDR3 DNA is TGTGCCATAGGGGGCAGCAACTCTGGAAACACCATATATTTT.

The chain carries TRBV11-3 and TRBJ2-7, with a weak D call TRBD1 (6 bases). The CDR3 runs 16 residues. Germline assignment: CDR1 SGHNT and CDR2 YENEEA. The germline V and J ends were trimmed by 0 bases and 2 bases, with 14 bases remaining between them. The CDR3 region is CASSLDSVTGAYEQYF. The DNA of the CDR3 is TGTGCCAGCAGCTTAGACAGCGTGACAGGAGCCTACGAGCAGTACTTC.

DNA of the CDR3: TGTGCCAGCACCGCCCCCCCCGGGACTCGGCGCCCTAGGGACACTGAAGCTTTCTTT. It encodes CASTAPPGTRRPRDTEAFF. The chain employs TRBV28 and TRBJ1-1; perhaps TRBD1 as D (5 bases). Trimming pared 7 bases from V and 3 bases from J, leaving 30 bases between. Germline assignment: CDR1 MDHEN and CDR2 SYDVKM. CDR3 size: 19 residues. The full variable domain, with the rest looked up from reference TRBV28 and TRBJ1-1, is DVKVTQSSRYLVKRTGEKVFLECVQDMDHENMFWYRQDPGLGLRLIYFSYDVKMKEKGDIPEGYSVSREKKERFSLILESASTNQTSMYLCASTAPPGTRRPRDTEAFFGQGTRLTVV.

The CDR3 bases are TGCGCCAGCAGCAATCCGGGTTTGAACACTGAAGCTTTCTTT. It specifies CASSNPGLNTEAFF. The rearrangement uses TRBV5-1 and TRBJ1-1; the D is unclear. Germline values: CDR1 SGHRS, CDR2 YFSETQ. V was cut by 4 bases and J by 0 bases, with 10 bases left in between. The CDR3 extends over 14 amino acids.

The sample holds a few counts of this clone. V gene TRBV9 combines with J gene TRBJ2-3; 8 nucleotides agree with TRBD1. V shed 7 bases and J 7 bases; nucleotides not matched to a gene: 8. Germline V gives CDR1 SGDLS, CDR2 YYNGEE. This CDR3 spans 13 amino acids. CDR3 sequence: CASLPTGGNTQYF. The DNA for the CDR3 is TGTGCCAGCCTCCCTACAGGGGGAAATACGCAGTATTTT.

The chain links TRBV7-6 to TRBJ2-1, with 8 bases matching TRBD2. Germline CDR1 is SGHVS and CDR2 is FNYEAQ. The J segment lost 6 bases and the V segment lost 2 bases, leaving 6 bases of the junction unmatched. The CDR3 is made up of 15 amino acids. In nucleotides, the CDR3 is TGTGCCAGCAGCTTAATTGCGGGGGGTTCCAATGAGCAGTTCTTC. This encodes CASSLIAGGSNEQFF.

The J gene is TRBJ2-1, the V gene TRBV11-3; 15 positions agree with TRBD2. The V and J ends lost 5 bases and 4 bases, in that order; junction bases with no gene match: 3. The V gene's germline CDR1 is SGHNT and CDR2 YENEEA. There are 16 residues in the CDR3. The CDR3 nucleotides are TGTGCCAGCAGCGCCGGGACTAGCGGGGGGTACAATGAGCAGTTCTTC. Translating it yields CASSAGTSGGYNEQFF.

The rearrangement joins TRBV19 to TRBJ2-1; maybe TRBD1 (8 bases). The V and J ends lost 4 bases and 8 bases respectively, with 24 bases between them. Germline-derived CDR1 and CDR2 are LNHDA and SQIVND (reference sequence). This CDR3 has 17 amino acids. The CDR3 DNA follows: TGTGCCAGTAGTAAGCGGGGACAGGAGGGTCTTTTCGATGAGCAGTTCTTC. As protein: CASSKRGQEGLFDEQFF.

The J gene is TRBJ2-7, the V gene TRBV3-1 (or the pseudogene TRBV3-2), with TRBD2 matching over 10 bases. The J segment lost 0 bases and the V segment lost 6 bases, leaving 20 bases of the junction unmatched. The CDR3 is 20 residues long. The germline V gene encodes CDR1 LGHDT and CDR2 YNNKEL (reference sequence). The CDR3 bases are TGTGCCAGCAGTCATACACTGCGGGTTAGCGGGGGGTTGCTCTCCTACGAGCAGTACTTC. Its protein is CASSHTLRVSGGLLSYEQYF.

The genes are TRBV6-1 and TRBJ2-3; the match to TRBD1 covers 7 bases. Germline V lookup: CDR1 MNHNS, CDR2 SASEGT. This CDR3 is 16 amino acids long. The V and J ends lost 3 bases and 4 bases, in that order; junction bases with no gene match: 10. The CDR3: CASSDESTGFADTQYF. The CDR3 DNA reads TGTGCCAGCAGTGATGAGTCGACAGGGTTTGCAGATACGCAGTATTTT.

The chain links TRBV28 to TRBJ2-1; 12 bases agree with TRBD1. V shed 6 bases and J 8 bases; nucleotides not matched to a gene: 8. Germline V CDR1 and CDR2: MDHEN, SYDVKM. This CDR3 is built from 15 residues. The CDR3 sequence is CASSSGTGGLYEQFF. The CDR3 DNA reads TGTGCCAGCAGCTCCGGGACAGGGGGCCTATATGAGCAGTTCTTC.

DNA for the CDR3: TGTGCCAGCAGCTTAGAAGGGGGGAACACTGAAGCTTTCTTT. Its protein product is CASSLEGGNTEAFF. The chain carries TRBV7-2 and TRBJ1-1, with D maybe TRBD1 (6 bases). Looked up from germline, CDR1 is SGHTA and CDR2 is FQGNSA. Trimming pared 1 base from V and 1 base from J, leaving 7 bases between. The CDR3 is 14 amino acids. Filled out from reference TRBV7-2 and TRBJ1-1, the complete variable domain reads GAGVSQSPSNKVTEKGKDVELRCDPISGHTALYWYRQSLGQGLEFLIYFQGNSAPDKSGLPSDRFSAERTGGSVSTLTIQRTQQEDSAVYLCASSLEGGNTEAFFGQGTRLTVV.

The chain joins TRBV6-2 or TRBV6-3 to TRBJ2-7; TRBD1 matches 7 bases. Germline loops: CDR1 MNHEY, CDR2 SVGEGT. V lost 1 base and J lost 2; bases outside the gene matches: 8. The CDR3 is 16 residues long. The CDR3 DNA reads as TGTGCCAGCAGTTACTTCAACCCTGGGACAGCCTACGAGCAGTACTTC. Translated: CASSYFNPGTAYEQYF.

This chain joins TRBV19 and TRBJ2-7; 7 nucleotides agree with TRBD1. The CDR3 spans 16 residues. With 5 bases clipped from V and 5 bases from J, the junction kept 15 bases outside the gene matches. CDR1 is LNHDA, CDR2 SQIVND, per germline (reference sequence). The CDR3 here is CASSGVQGVLAHEQYF. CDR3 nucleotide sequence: TGTGCCAGTAGTGGCGTTCAGGGGGTTTTAGCCCACGAGCAGTACTTC. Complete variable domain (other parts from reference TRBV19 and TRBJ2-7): DGGITQSPKYLFRKEGQNVTLSCEQNLNHDAMYWYRQDPGQGLRLIYYSQIVNDFQKGDIAEGYSVSREKKESFPLTVTSAQKNPTAFYLCASSGVQGVLAHEQYFGPGTRLTVT.

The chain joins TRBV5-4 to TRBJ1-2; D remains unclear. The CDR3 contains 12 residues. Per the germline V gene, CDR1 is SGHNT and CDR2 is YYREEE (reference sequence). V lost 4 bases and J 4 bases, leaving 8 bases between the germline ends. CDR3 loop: CASSAPGYGYTF. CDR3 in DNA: TGTGCCAGCAGCGCCCCGGGCTATGGCTACACCTTC.

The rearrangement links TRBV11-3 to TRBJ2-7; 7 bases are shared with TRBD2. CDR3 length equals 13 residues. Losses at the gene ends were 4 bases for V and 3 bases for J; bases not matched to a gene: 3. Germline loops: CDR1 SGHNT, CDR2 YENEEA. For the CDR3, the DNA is TGTGCCAGCAGCTCCGGGAGGAACTACGAGCAGTACTTC. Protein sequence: CASSSGRNYEQYF.

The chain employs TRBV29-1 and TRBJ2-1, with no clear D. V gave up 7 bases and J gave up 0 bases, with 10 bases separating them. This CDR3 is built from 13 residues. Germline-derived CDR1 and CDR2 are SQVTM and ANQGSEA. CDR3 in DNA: TGCAGCGCTGGGCCTTCCTCCTACAATGAGCAGTTCTTC. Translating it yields CSAGPSSYNEQFF.

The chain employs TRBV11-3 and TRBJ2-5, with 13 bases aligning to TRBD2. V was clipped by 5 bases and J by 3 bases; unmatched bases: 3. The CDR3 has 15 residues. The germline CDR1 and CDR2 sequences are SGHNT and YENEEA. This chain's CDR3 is CASSPGLAGKETQYF. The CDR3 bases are TGTGCCAGCAGCCCGGGACTAGCGGGGAAAGAGACCCAGTACTTC.

This CDR3 is CASRTGTVPVYEQYF. For the CDR3, the DNA is TGTGCCAGCAGGACGGGGACAGTACCAGTCTACGAGCAGTACTTC. The chain links TRBV6-5 to TRBJ2-7; 7 bases are a match to TRBD1. Unmatched junction bases numbered 11, after V lost 6 bases and J lost 3 bases. The CDR3 loop spans 15 amino acids. The germline CDR1 and CDR2 sequences are MNHEY and SVGAGI.

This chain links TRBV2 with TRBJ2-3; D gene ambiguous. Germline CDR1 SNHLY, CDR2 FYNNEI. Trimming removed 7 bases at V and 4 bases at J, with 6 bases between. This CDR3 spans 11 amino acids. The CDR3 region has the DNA TGTGCCAGCACCAATGCAGATACGCAGTATTTT. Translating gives CASTNADTQYF.

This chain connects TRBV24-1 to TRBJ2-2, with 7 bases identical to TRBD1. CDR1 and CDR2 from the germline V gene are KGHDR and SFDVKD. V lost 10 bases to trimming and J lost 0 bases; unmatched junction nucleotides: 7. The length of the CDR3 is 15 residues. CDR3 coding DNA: TGTGCCACTCAGTTGGGACAGACGAACACCGGGGAGCTGTTTTTT. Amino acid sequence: CATQLGQTNTGELFF.

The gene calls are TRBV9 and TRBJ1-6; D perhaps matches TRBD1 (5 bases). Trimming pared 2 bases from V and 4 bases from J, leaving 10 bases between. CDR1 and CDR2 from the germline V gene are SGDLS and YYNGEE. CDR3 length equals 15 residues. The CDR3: CASSVGQPYNSPLHF. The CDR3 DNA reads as TGTGCCAGCAGCGTGGGGCAGCCGTATAATTCACCCCTCCACTTT.

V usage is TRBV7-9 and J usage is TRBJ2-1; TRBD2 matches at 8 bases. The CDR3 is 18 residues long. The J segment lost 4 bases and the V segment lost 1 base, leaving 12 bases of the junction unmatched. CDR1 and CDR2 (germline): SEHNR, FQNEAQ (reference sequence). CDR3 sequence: CASSLGPERGGTYNEQFF. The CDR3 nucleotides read TGTGCCAGCAGCTTAGGTCCGGAACGGGGGGGAACGTACAATGAGCAGTTCTTC.

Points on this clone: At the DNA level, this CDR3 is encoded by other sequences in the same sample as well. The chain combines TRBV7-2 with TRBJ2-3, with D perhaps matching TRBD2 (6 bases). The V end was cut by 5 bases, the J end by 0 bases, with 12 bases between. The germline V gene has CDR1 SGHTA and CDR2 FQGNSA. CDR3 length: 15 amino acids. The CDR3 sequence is CASSPGLASTDTQYF. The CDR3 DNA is TGTGCCAGCAGCCCGGGACTGGCTAGCACAGATACGCAGTATTTT.

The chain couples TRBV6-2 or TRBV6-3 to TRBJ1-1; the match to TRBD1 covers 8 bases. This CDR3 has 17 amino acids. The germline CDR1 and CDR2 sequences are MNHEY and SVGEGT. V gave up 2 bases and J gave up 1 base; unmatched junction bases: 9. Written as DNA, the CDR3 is TGTGCCAGCAGTTACCGCGCAGGGGGCGCGGGGAACACTGAAGCTTTCTTT. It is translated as CASSYRAGGAGNTEAFF.

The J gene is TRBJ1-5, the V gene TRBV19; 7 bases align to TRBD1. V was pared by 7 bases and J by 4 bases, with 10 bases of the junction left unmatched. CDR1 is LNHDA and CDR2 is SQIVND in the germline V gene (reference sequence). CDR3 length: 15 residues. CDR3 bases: TGTGCCAGTACCGCCTGGGCAGGGGGTAATCAGCCCCAGCATTTT. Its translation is CASTAWAGGNQPQHF. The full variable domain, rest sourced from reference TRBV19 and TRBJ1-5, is DGGITQSPKYLFRKEGQNVTLSCEQNLNHDAMYWYRQDPGQGLRLIYYSQIVNDFQKGDIAEGYSVSREKKESFPLTVTSAQKNPTAFYLCASTAWAGGNQPQHFGDGTRLSIL.

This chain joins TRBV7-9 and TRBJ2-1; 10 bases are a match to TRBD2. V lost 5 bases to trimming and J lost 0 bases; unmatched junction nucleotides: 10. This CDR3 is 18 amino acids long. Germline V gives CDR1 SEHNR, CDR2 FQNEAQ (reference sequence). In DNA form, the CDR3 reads TGTGCCAGCAGCGCCGGGACTAGCGCTTCCAGCTCCTACAATGAGCAGTTCTTC. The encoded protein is CASSAGTSASSSYNEQFF. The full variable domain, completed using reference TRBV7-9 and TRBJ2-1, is DTGVSQNPRHKITKRGQNVTFRCDPISEHNRLYWYRQTLGQGPEFLTYFQNEAQLEKSRLLSDRFSAERPKGSFSTLEIQRTEQGDSAMYLCASSAGTSASSSYNEQFFGPGTRLTVL.

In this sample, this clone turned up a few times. CDR3 in amino acids: CASSTRQGAYEQYF. In nucleotides, the CDR3 is TGTGCCAGCAGCACACGACAGGGGGCCTACGAGCAGTACTTC. The rearrangement joins TRBV7-6 to TRBJ2-7; TRBD1 matches at 9 bases. Per germline, CDR1 SGHVS and CDR2 FNYEAQ. V lost 5 bases to trimming and J lost 2 bases; unmatched junction nucleotides: 4. The length of the CDR3 is 14 residues.